The 18 T cell receptor beta chains presented below share a single source sample, sequenced in a study of T cells in Graves' hyperthyroidism and ophthalmopathy. Amplification of TCR beta CDR3 regions was performed using RNA transcripts as template. HTBI primers were the set used in a first-round RT-PCR of the TCR CDR3. TCRdb called the multiplex PCR reads again in MiXCR, with one record for every CDR3 protein. The repertoire holds hundreds of thousands of distinct CDR3 sequences, with about 15% as singletons. Material: blood. All receptors come from a woman between 45 and 65 years old with Graves' ophthalmopathy.

The genes are TRBV29-1 and TRBJ2-1; a weak D match, TRBD1 (5 bases). This CDR3 comprises 14 residues. CDR1 and CDR2 from the germline V gene are SQVTM and ANQGSEA. Trimming stripped 4 bases from V and 4 bases from J, with 14 bases between. CDR3 amino acids: CSVGPRALYNEQFF. CDR3 sequence (DNA): TGCAGCGTTGGGCCCAGGGCGCTATACAATGAGCAGTTCTTC.

The CDR3 is CSAVDRLSNQPQHF. As DNA, the CDR3 is TGCAGTGCTGTAGACAGGCTTAGCAATCAGCCCCAGCATTTT. This chain connects TRBV20-1 to TRBJ1-5; the D gene is possibly TRBD1 (6 bases). Deletions cut 5 bases from V and 0 bases from J, with 11 bases between. Per germline, CDR1 DFQATT and CDR2 SNEGSKA (reference sequence). This CDR3 spans 14 amino acids.

This sequence joins TRBV6-2 or TRBV6-3 and TRBJ1-6; D is unclear. This CDR3 has 14 amino acids. In germline, CDR1 is MNHEY, CDR2 SVGEGT. The V end lost 2 bases, the J end lost 7 bases, and 9 bases lay between the germline ends. For the CDR3, the DNA is TGTGCCAGCAGTTACCCGATCAGGAATTCACCCCTCCACTTT. This encodes CASSYPIRNSPLHF.

There are many counts of this clonotype. The V call is TRBV20-1, the J call TRBJ2-5; D not resolved. The germline CDR1 and CDR2 sequences are DFQATT and SNEGSKA (reference sequence). This CDR3 region has 12 residues. The germline V and J ends were trimmed by 6 bases and 4 bases, with 12 bases remaining between them. CDR3 loop: CSARTPGETQYF. CDR3 sequence (DNA): TGCAGTGCAAGGACCCCTGGAGAGACCCAGTACTTC.

This clonotype was detected only a few times. The chain recombines TRBV5-5 with TRBJ2-2; maybe TRBD2 (6 bases). The V gene's germline CDR1 is SGHKS and CDR2 YYEKEE (reference sequence). The CDR3 consists of 16 residues. The germline V and J ends were trimmed by 4 bases and 8 bases, with 21 bases remaining between them. The CDR3 sequence: CASSRRTVRDGGELFF. The CDR3 nucleotides are TGTGCCAGCAGCCGTCGGACCGTGCGGGACGGGGGGGAGCTGTTTTTT.

This clonotype was detected many times. The rearrangement links TRBV28 to TRBJ2-1; D gene uncertain. Germline V gene lookup returns CDR1 MDHEN and CDR2 SYDVKM. The CDR3 covers 16 residues. V shed 1 base and J shed 6 bases, with 16 bases lying between them. CDR3 DNA sequence: TGTGCCAGCAGTTTATTAGAAGGGCGGTTTGTCAATGAGCAGTTCTTC. Translation gives CASSLLEGRFVNEQFF.

As concerns this clonotype: A junction boundary mismatches the germline segment, possibly from a read error. The rearrangement joins TRBV18 to TRBJ2-5; 9 bases fit TRBD1. In germline, CDR1 is KGHSH, CDR2 LQKENI. This CDR3 has 15 residues. As DNA, the CDR3 is TGTGCCAGCTCACCAAGGGACAGGGTCCAAGGGACCCAGTACTTC. It encodes CASSPRDRVQGTQYF.

This clonotype was picked up a small number of times. The chain has TRBV5-1 and TRBJ2-3, with D maybe TRBD2 (5 bases). Germline CDR1 is SGHRS and CDR2 is YFSETQ. Trimming cost V 0 bases and J 6 bases, with 11 bases left between them. This CDR3 is built from 14 residues. This CDR3 is CASSLDSDPDTQYF. The CDR3 DNA is TGCGCCAGCAGCTTGGATAGCGACCCCGATACGCAGTATTTT.

In this sample, this clonotype turned up many times. One junction end disagrees with the germline gene, perhaps due to a read error. This sequence joins TRBV7-3 and TRBJ2-3; D unclear. The CDR3 totals 14 residues. Germline loops: CDR1 SGHTA, CDR2 FQGTGA. The CDR3 region has the DNA TGTGCCAGCAGCGTAACTAAAAGCACAGATACGCAGTATTTT. This sequence encodes CASSVTKSTDTQYF.

This clonotype was seen more than once but under ten times. The chain combines TRBV19 with TRBJ2-1; TRBD1 is a possible D gene (5 bases). The CDR3 sequence is 15 residues long. Germline values: CDR1 LNHDA, CDR2 SQIVND (reference sequence). The ends were cut back, 3 bases at V and 7 bases at J, with 16 bases in the middle. CDR3 in DNA: TGTGCCAGTAGTATTCCCCAGGGTATAAGGAATGAGCAGTTCTTC. As protein: CASSIPQGIRNEQFF.

At least ten counts were recorded for this clonotype. The chain uses TRBV7-9 and TRBJ2-1, with 9 bases matching TRBD2. Per germline, CDR1 SEHNR and CDR2 FQNEAQ (reference sequence). The ends lost 5 bases at V and 5 bases at J; junction bases unmatched: 7. This CDR3 has 15 residues. The DNA for the CDR3 is TGTGCCAGCAGCCGGGGACTAGCTGGGGACAATGAGCAGTTCTTC. It encodes CASSRGLAGDNEQFF.

The table lists this clonotype with many counts. The rearrangement joins TRBV20-1 to TRBJ2-1; 14 bases align to TRBD2. Germline lookup yields CDR1 DFQATT and CDR2 SNEGSKA (reference sequence). CDR3 length: 15 amino acids. The ends lost 1 base at V and 9 bases at J; junction bases unmatched: 5. In DNA, the CDR3 is TGCAGTGCTAGAGTCGGACTAGCGGGAGGAGGTGAGCAGTTCTTC. Translated: CSARVGLAGGGEQFF.

This clonotype was observed at least ten times. The chain joins TRBV10-3 to TRBJ2-7; 7 bases align to TRBD1. From germline, CDR1 is ENHRY and CDR2 SYGVKD. V trimming: 7 bases; J trimming: 0 bases; junction bases outside the gene matches: 6. The CDR3 extends over 14 amino acids. The CDR3 coding sequence is TGTGCCATCAATGCCGGGACAGACTCCTACGAGCAGTACTTC. This codes for CAINAGTDSYEQYF.

This clonotype was seen repeatedly, ten times or more. The V and J genes are TRBV15 and TRBJ2-3, with D perhaps being TRBD1 or TRBD2 (5 bases each). The CDR3 extends over 15 amino acids. V lost 0 bases and J lost 6, with 13 bases in between. Germline CDR1 is LNHNV and CDR2 is YYDKDF (reference sequence). CDR3 amino acids: CATSRDPGRLDTQYF. CDR3 nucleotide sequence: TGTGCCACCAGCAGAGATCCGGGACGGTTGGATACGCAGTATTTT.

This clonotype was seen at least ten times. The chain couples TRBV7-9 to TRBJ1-1, with no clear D. Germline lookup yields CDR1 SEHNR and CDR2 FQNEAQ (reference sequence). V was clipped by 0 bases and J by 8 bases, with 13 bases between them. The length of the CDR3 is 14 residues. The CDR3 region is CASSLASGLTEAFF. In DNA, the CDR3 is TGTGCCAGCAGCTTAGCAAGTGGCCTCACAGAAGCTTTCTTT.

V and J are TRBV7-8 and TRBJ2-5; maybe TRBD2 (5 bases). The CDR3 length is 12 residues. V was trimmed by 8 bases and J by 4 bases, leaving 11 bases between them. CDR1 is SGHVS and CDR2 is FQNEAQ in the germline V gene. The CDR3 coding sequence is TGTGCCAGCCGTGGGAGTGGAGAGACCCAGTACTTC. Protein product: CASRGSGETQYF.

J is TRBJ1-2 and V is TRBV27; TRBD1 might be the D (5 bases). The CDR3 contains 12 residues. Germline lookup yields CDR1 MNHEY and CDR2 SMNVEV (reference sequence). V lost 5 bases and J 9 bases, leaving 13 bases between the germline ends. Here the CDR3 reads CASSAVGGSYTF. As DNA, the CDR3 is TGTGCCAGCAGTGCCGTGGGGGGGAGCTACACCTTC.

Only a few counts were recorded for this clonotype. The chain employs TRBV28 and TRBJ2-7; TRBD1 agrees at 8 bases. The J segment lost 7 bases and the V segment lost 6 bases, leaving 8 bases of the junction unmatched. This CDR3 region has 13 residues. CDR1 and CDR2 from the germline V gene are MDHEN and SYDVKM. This CDR3 reads CASRGQVLREQYF. The CDR3 DNA reads TGTGCCAGCAGGGGACAGGTTCTCCGTGAGCAGTACTTC. Complete variable domain (other parts from reference TRBV28 and TRBJ2-7): DVKVTQSSRYLVKRTGEKVFLECVQDMDHENMFWYRQDPGLGLRLIYFSYDVKMKEKGDIPEGYSVSREKKERFSLILESASTNQTSMYLCASRGQVLREQYFGPGTRLTVT.